This T cell receptor (beta chain) comes out of a study of T cells in localized non-small cell lung cancer. Whole-study results and caveats: Adjacent lung had a median approximately 57 of the 100 largest tumor clones.

A word on this clone: Its target is not known.

Assay used: immunoSEQ multiplex PCR; TCRdb lists only in-frame clones, some missing. The table lists about 35,000 clones, around 92% of them singletons. V lost 8 bases and J lost 2, with 9 bases in between. Looked up from germline, CDR1 is SGHNT and CDR2 is YENEEA. The CDR3 runs 12 residues. This receptor was identified in a female donor aged 60 or older with stage I lung adenocarcinoma. This chain connects TRBV11-3 to TRBJ2-5; unclear D gene. Sequencing was performed on peripheral blood, taken before any cancer treatment. CDR3 in amino acids: CASRKGQETQYF. In nucleotides, the CDR3 is TGTGCCAGCCGAAAGGGACAAGAGACCCAGTACTTC. Filled out from reference TRBV11-3 and TRBJ2-5, the complete variable domain reads EAGVVQSPRYKIIEKKQPVAFWCNPISGHNTLYWYLQNLGQGPELLIRYENEEAVDDSQLPKDRFSAERLKGVDSTLKIQPAELGDSAVYLCASRKGQETQYFGPGTRLLVL.